This T cell receptor beta chain derives from a study of blood T cells in healthy people across ages. The second PCR ran roughly 6 to 12 cycles with a sample-barcoded 5' primer and J-beta primers. Each cDNA molecule was tagged by a template-switch adaptor that had 12 random nucleotides. TCRdb reprocessed the 5' RACE reads with MiXCR, giving one entry per CDR3 protein. The table records some 900,000 distinct CDR3 sequences, 25% to 30% of them present only once. This clonotype occurred a few times. The antigen remains unidentified. Findings of the study overall: Shifts in expanded clonotypes may have been confounded by donor CMV status, which was unknown. Long-lived and aged donors differed, with more naive CD4+ cells and higher diversity in the long-lived.

Per germline, CDR1 MRHNA and CDR2 SNTAGT. Trimming removed 3 bases at V and 11 bases at J, with 22 bases between. The CDR3 sequence is 15 residues long. Extracted total RNA amounted to at least 5.5 micrograms for each sample. The sample comprised blood. This TCR came from a woman at least 80 years old in good health. The chain joins TRBV6-4 to TRBJ2-5, with a weak D call TRBD2 (6 bases). CDR3: CASSEEEGIYNEQYF. The CDR3 nucleotides are TGTGCCAGCAGTGAGGAGGAGGGGATCTACAATGAGCAGTACTTC.